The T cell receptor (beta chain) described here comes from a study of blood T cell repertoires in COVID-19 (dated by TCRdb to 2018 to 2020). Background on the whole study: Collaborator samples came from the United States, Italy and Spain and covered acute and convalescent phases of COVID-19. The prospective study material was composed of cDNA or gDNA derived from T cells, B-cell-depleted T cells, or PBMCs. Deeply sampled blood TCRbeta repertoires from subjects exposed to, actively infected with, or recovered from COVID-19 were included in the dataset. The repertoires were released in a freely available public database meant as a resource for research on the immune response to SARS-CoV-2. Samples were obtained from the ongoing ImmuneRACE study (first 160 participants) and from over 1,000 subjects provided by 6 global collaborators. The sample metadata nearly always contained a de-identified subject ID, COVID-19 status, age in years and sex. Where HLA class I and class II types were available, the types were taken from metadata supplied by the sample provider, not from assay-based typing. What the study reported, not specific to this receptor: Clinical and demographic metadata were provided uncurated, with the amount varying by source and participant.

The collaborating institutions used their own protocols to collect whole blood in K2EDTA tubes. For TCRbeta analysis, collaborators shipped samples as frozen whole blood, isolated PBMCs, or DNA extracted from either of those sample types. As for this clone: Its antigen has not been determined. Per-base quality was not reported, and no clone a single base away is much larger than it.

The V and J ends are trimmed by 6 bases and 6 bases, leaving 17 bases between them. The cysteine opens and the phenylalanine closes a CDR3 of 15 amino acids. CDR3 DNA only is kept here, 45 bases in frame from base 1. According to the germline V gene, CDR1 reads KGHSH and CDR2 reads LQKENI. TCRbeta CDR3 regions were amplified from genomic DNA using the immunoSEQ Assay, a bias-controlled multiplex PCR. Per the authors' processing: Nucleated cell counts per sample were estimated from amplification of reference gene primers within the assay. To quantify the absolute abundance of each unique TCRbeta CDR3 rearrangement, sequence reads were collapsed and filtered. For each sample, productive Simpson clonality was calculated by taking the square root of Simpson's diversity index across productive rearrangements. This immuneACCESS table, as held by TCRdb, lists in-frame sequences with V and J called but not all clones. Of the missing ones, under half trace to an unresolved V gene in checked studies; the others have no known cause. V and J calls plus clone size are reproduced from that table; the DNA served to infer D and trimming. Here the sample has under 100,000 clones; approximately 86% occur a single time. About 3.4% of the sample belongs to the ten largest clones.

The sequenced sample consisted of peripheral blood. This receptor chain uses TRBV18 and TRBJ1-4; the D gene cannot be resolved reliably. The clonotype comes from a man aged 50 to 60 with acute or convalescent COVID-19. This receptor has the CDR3 CASSQNQRSDEKLFF. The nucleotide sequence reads TGTGCCAGCTCTCAGAACCAGCGAAGCGATGAAAAACTGTTTTTT.